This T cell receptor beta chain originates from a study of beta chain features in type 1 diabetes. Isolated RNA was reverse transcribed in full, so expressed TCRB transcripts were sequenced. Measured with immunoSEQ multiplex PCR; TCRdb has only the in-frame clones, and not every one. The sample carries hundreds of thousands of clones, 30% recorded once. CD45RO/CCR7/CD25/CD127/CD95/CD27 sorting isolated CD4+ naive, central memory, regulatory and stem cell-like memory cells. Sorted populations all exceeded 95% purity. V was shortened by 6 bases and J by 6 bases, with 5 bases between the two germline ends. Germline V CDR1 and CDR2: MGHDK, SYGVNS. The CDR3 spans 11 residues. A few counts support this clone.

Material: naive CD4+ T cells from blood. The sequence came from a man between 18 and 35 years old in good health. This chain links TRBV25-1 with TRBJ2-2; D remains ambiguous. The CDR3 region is CASRTSGELFF. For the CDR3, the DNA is TGTGCCAGCAGGACTTCCGGGGAGCTGTTTTTT.